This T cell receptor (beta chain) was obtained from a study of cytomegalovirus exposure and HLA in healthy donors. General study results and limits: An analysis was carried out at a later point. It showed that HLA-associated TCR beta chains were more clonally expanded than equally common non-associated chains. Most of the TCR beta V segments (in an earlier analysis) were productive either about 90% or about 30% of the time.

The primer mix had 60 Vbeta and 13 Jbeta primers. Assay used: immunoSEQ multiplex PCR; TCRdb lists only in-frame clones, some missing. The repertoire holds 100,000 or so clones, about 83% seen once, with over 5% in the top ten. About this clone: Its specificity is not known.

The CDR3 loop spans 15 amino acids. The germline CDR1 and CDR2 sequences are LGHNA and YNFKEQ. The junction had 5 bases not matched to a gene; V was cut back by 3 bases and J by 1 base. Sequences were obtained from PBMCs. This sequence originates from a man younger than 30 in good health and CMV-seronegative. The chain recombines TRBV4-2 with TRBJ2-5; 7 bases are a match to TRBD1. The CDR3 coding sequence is TGTGCCAGCAGCCACGCGACAGGGTTCCAAGAGACCCAGTACTTC. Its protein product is CASSHATGFQETQYF.